This T cell receptor (beta chain) was documented in a study of cytomegalovirus exposure and HLA in healthy donors. Points on this clone: Antigen: not known.

Study-wide findings and caveats: The study listed under 200 cytomegalovirus-associated TCR beta chains. Confirmation in vitro established that three CMV-associated chains were specific for CMV antigens. Rare TCR sequences dominated, though some public TCRs recurred in many donors. The classifier, whose performance was assessed in both the original and validation cohorts, reportedly diagnosed cytomegalovirus status with high specificity and sensitivity.

Germline lookup yields CDR1 LNHDA and CDR2 SQIVND (reference sequence). The CDR3 length is 15 residues. The V end was cut by 5 bases, the J end by 4 bases, with 18 bases between. Repertoires were generated with immunoSEQ multiplex PCR, while TCRdb's copy carries only in-frame clones and drops some. This sample has roughly 200,000 clones, with roughly 81% found just once. The chain links TRBV19 to TRBJ2-7, with a possible D match to TRBD1 (6 bases). Source material: PBMCs. This receptor was identified in a young woman in good health and CMV-seronegative. The CDR3 sequence: CASSAKQGIGYEQYF. The DNA of the CDR3 is TGTGCCAGTAGTGCAAAGCAGGGGATAGGATACGAGCAGTACTTC.